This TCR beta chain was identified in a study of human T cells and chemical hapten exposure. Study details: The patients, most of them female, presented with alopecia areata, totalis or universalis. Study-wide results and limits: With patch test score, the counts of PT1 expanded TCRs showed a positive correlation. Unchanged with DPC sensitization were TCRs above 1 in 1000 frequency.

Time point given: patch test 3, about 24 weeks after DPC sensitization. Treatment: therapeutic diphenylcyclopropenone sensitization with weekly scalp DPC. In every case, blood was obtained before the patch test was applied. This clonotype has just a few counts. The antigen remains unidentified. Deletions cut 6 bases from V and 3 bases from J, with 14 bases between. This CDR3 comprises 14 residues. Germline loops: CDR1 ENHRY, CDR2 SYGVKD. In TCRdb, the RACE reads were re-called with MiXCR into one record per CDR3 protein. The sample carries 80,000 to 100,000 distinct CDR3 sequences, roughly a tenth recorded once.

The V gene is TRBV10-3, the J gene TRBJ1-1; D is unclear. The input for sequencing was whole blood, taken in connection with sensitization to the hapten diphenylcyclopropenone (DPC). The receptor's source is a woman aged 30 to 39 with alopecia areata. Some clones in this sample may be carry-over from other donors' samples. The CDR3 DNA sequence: TGTGCCATCAGCCGATTAGGACCGGACACTGAAGCTTTCTTT. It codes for CAISRLGPDTEAFF.